This is a list of T cell receptor beta chains from one sample in a study of response to subunit inactivated influenza vaccine. In TCRdb, the RT-PCR reads were re-called with MiXCR into one record per CDR3 protein. The sample includes 500,000 or so distinct CDR3 sequences, more than 15% seen only once; the top ten take 3%. This material consisted of CD4+ T cells sorted from PBMCs, taken approximately 25 months after vaccination. These receptors came from a man between 45 and 75 years old who received an inactivated influenza vaccine. CDR3s leave out the opening cysteine and the closing phenylalanine or tryptophan. Only part of the rows carry a size: once, few, many, or a class if the clone is expanded.

clone size	V gene	J gene	CDR3 protein
few	TRBV20-1	TRBJ2-5	SARISGAQY
few	TRBV20-1	TRBJ2-3	SAPQGGAGHTDTQY
-	TRBV7-2	TRBJ2-3	ASSLARRADTQY
few	TRBV20-1	TRBJ2-4	SARPTRGRVAKNIQY
-	TRBV20-1	TRBJ2-3	SAPSGSTFVTQY
-	TRBV6-5	TRBJ2-1	ASSYFPSSSYNEQF
-	TRBV2	TRBJ2-1	ASRLADNEQF
-	TRBV20-1	TRBJ2-3	SAREGYGTDTQY
few	TRBV5-1	TRBJ1-2	ASSLSRDYPYGYT
few	TRBV4-3	TRBJ2-3	ASSQYPGQGPTDTQY
-	TRBV5-5	TRBJ2-3	ASSLAWASGETDTQY
few	TRBV5-1	TRBJ1-1	ASSLALRRGTEAF
-	TRBV7-9	TRBJ1-3	ASSFLGASGNTIY
many	TRBV7-9	TRBJ2-7	ASSFETTGEQY
few	TRBV5-5	TRBJ1-5	ASSLLAGSPQH
few	TRBV6-2/TRBV6-3	TRBJ2-5	ASSYLGQQETQY
-	TRBV15	TRBJ2-3	ATSKGDGPSDTQY
-	TRBV29-1	TRBJ2-3	SASGTSGSADTQY
-	TRBV15	TRBJ2-7	ATSKTRGHYEQY
-	TRBV20-1	TRBJ2-1	SARGREFYNEQF
-	TRBV20-1	TRBJ2-5	SADTGRGSQY
many	TRBV9	TRBJ2-1	ASSVEGQGIEQF
-	TRBV7-2	TRBJ1-5	ASSSFRGTQPQH
few	TRBV4-1	TRBJ2-5	ASSQGVRSGLSQETQY
-	TRBV7-8	TRBJ2-2	ASNTITLAGQIIGELF
-	TRBV11-2	TRBJ2-2	ASSLGVATRNTGELF
-	TRBV20-1	TRBJ1-1	SASSDRNTEAF
-	TRBV6-1	TRBJ2-7	ASSIHSGQKANEQY
-	TRBV11-1	TRBJ1-4	ASSNTGEKLF
-	TRBV6-1	TRBJ1-4	ASSGGRANEKLF
few	TRBV25-1	TRBJ2-5	ASSAPGPETQY
many	TRBV4-1	TRBJ1-5	ASSQDRRLKTRVYSNQPQH
-	TRBV7-6	TRBJ2-7	ASSLVSVAAGYEQY
few	TRBV5-6	TRBJ1-3	ASSLGLRNGGNTIY
few	TRBV5-1	TRBJ1-1	ASSSDFRNTEAF
-	TRBV12-3/TRBV12-4	TRBJ2-4	ASSPWTGGKNIQY
-	TRBV10-3	TRBJ1-5	AISEPGENQPQH
-	TRBV20-1	TRBJ2-5	SARDLGRLAETQY
few	TRBV20-1	TRBJ2-2	SARSQGAGGELF
-	TRBV4-1	TRBJ2-7	ASSQVAGVQNPTYEQY
-	TRBV20-1	TRBJ2-3	SASGLAGVGPDTQY
-	TRBV4-1	TRBJ2-1	ASSQGLAGAQYEQF